This TCR beta chain was identified in a study of shared clonotypes between healthy human individuals. This clone occurred once. The deep-level immunoSEQ assay was used. Across several immunoSEQ plates, the genomic DNA of each subset was split evenly. Produced via immunoSEQ multiplex PCR; TCRdb's table is partial and in-frame only. Among over 1.4 million clones listed, around 95% were seen once. This CDR3 spans 17 amino acids. V trimming: 3 bases; J trimming: 1 base; junction bases outside the gene matches: 7. CDR1 is MGHDK and CDR2 is SYGVNS in the germline V gene. This clonotype originated in a man younger than 40 in good health. The sample taken for sequencing was naive CD4+ T cells sorted from blood. Subset of the sample: CD45RA+ positively selected. This chain uses TRBV25-1 with TRBJ2-2; 8 bases align to TRBD1. The CDR3 is CASSDPSGTGNTGELFF. DNA for the CDR3: TGTGCCAGCAGTGACCCCTCCGGGACAGGGAACACCGGGGAGCTGTTTTTT.